The subject of this entry is one T cell receptor beta chain. Data came from immunoSEQ multiplex PCR; TCRdb stores just in-frame clones and leaves some out. The sample gives 2 million to 3 million clones, approximately 92% of which show up once; 0.14% is in the top ten. The entry originates in a study of shared clonotypes between healthy human individuals. The sequencing sample was made of naive CD4+ T cells sorted from blood. The subset denotes: CD45RA+ positively selected. This clonotype originated in a man younger than 30 in good health.

CDR3 loop: CASSPRTVYSNQPQHF. CDR3 sequence (DNA): TGCGCCAGCAGCCCGCGGACAGTCTATAGCAATCAGCCCCAGCATTTT. The chain joins TRBV4-1 to TRBJ1-5; tentative D call: TRBD1 (6 bases). Germline lookup yields CDR1 MGHRA and CDR2 YSYEKL. This CDR3 comprises 16 residues. V lost 4 bases and J lost 0, with 13 bases in between.